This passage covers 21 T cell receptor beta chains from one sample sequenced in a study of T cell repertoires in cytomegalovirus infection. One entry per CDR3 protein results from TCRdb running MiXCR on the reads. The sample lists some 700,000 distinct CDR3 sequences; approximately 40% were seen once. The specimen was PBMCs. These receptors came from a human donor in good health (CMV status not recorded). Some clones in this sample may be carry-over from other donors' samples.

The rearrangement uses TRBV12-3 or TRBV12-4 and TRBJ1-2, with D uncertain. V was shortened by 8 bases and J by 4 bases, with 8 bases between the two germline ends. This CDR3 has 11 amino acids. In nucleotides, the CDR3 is TGTGCCAGCGGGAATCCCTATGGCTACACCTTC. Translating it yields CASGNPYGYTF.

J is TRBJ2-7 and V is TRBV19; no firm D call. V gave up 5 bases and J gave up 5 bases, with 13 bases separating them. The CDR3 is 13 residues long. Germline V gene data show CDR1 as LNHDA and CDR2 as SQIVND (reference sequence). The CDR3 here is CASSSPWKDEQYF. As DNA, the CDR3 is TGTGCCAGTAGTTCCCCCTGGAAGGACGAGCAGTACTTC.

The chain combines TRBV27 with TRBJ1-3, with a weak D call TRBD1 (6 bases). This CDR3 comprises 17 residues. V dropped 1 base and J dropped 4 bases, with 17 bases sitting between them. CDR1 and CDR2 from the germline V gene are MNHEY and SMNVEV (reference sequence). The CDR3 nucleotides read TGTGCCAGCAGTTTATACCGTCCGGGGGCTGGAGGAAACACCATATATTTT. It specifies CASSLYRPGAGGNTIYF.

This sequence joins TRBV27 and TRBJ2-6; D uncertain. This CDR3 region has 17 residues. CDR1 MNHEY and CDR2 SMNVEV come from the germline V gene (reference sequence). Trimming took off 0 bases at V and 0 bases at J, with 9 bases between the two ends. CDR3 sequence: CASSLSNSLSGANVLTF. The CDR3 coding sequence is TGTGCCAGCAGTTTATCGAACAGCCTCTCTGGGGCCAACGTCCTGACTTTC.

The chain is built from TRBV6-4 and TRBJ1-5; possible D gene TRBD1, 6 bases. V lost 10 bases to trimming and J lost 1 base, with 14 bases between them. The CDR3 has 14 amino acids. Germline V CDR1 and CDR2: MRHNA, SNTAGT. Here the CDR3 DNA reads TGTGCCACCGCGGACAGTTTGAGCAATCAGCCCCAGCATTTT. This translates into CATADSLSNQPQHF.

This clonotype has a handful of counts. The CDR3 DNA reads as TGTGCCAGCAGCTCCCAGGGAGGTCTAACAGATACGCAGTATTTT. As protein: CASSSQGGLTDTQYF. V gene TRBV7-2 combines with J gene TRBJ2-3, with D maybe TRBD2 (6 bases). There are 15 residues in the CDR3. CDR1 and CDR2 from the germline V gene are SGHTA and FQGNSA. Trimming left V 4 bases short and J 3 bases short, with 14 bases between.

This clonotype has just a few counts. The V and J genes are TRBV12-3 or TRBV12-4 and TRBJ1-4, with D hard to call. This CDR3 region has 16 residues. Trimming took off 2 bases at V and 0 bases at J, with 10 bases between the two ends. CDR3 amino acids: CASSLLVGATNEKLFF. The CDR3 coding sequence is TGTGCCAGCAGTTTACTCGTGGGTGCAACTAATGAAAAACTGTTTTTT.

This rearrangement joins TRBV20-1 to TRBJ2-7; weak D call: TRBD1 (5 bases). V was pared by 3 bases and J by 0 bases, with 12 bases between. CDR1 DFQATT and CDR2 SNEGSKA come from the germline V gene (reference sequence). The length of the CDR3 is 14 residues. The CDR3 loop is CSASVTALSYEQYF. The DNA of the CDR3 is TGCAGTGCTAGTGTGACAGCTCTCTCCTACGAGCAGTACTTC.

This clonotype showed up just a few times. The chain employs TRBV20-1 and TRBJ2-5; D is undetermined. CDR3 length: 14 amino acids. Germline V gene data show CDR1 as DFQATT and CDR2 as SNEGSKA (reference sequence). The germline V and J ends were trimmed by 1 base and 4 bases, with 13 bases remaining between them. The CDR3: CSARVVRSGETQYF. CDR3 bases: TGCAGTGCTAGAGTTGTAAGGTCAGGAGAGACCCAGTACTTC.

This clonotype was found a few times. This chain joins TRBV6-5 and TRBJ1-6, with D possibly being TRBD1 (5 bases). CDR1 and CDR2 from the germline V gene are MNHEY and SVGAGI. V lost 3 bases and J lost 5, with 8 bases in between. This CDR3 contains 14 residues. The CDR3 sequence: CASSYEDNNSPLHF. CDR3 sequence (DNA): TGTGCCAGCAGTTATGAGGACAATAATTCACCCCTCCACTTT.

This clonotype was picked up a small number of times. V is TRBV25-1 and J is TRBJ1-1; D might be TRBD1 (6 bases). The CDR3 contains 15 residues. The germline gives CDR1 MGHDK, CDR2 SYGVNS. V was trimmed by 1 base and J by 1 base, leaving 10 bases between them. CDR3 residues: CASSEWDTSNTEAFF. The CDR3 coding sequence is TGTGCCAGCAGTGAATGGGACACATCGAACACTGAAGCTTTCTTT.

The CDR3 coding sequence is TGTGCCAGCAGCTTACTAGCGGTGGTGGTTTGGGCCAAAAACATTCAGTACTTC. It encodes CASSLLAVVVWAKNIQYF. The V and J genes are TRBV7-9 and TRBJ2-4; 7 nucleotides match TRBD2. The CDR3 is 18 residues long. The V gene end was trimmed by 2 bases and the J gene end by 1 base; junction bases not matched to a gene: 11. In germline, CDR1 is SEHNR, CDR2 FQNEAQ (reference sequence).

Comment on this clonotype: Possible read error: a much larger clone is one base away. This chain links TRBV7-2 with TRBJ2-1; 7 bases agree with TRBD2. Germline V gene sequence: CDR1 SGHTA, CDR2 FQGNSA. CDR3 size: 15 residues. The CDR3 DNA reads TGTGCCAGCGCGGGGCGGAGCGGGGCGTACAATGGGCAGTTCTTC. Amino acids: CASAGRSGAYNGQFF.

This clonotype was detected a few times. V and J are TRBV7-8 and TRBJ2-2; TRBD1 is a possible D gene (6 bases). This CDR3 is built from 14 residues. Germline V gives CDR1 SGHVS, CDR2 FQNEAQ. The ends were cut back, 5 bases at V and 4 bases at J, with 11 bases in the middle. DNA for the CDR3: TGTGCCAGCAGCCAACAGGGTACCACCGGGGAGCTGTTTTTT. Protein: CASSQQGTTGELFF.

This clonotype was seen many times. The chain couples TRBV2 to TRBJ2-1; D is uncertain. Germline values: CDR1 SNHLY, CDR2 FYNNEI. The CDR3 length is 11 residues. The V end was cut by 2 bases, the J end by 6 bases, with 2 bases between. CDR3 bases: TGTGCCAGCAGTGAACGCAATGAGCAGTTCTTC. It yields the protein CASSERNEQFF.

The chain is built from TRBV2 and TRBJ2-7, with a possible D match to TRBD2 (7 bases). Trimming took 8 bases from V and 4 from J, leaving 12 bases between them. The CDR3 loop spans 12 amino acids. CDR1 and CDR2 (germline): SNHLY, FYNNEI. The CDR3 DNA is TGTGCCAGCGGGGAGGGGGAGTACGAGCAGTACTTC. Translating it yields CASGEGEYEQYF.

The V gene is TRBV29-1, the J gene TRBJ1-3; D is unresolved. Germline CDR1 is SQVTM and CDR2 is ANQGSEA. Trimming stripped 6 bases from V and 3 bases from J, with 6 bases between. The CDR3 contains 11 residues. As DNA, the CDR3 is TGCAGCGTGGAGGGTGGAAACACCATATATTTT. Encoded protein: CSVEGGNTIYF.

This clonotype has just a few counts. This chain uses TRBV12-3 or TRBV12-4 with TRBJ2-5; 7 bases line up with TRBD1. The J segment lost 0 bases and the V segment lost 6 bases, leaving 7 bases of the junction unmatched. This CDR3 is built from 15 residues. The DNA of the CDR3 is TGTGCCAGCAGCTCCCAGGACAGGCACCAAGAGACCCAGTACTTC. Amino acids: CASSSQDRHQETQYF.

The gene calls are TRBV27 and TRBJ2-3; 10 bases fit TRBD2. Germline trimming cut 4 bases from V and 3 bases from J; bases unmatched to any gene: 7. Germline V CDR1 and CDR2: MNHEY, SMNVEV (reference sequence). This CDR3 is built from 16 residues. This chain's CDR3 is CASSSRTSGMTDTQYF. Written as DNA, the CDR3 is TGTGCCAGCAGTTCCCGGACTAGCGGAATGACAGATACGCAGTATTTT.

For the CDR3, the DNA is TGCGCCAGCAGACCCTCTAGCGGGGGTTACAATGAGCAGTTCTTC. Translating it yields CASRPSSGGYNEQFF. The rearrangement links TRBV5-1 to TRBJ2-1, with 10 bases matching TRBD2. V lost 5 bases and J lost 4; bases outside the gene matches: 6. CDR1 and CDR2 from the germline V gene are SGHRS and YFSETQ. The CDR3 sequence is 15 residues long. The variable domain in full, completed from reference TRBV5-1 and TRBJ2-1, reads KAGVTQTPRYLIKTRGQQVTLSCSPISGHRSVSWYQQTPGQGLQFLFEYFSETQRNKGNFPGRFSGRQFSNSRSEMNVSTLELGDSALYLCASRPSSGGYNEQFFGPGTRLTVL.

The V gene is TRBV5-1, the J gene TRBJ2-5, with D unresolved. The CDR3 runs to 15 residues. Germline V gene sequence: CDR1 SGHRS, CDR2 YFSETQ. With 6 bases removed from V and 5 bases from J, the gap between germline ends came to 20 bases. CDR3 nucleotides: TGCGCCAGCAAACTTTGGCCTCAGGCTAGGGAGACCCAGTACTTC. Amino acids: CASKLWPQARETQYF.